This T cell receptor beta chain was identified in a study of shared clonotypes between healthy human individuals. Study-level points and caveats: Blood was the only sampled material, and tissue repertoires likely differ. Generation probabilities of non-shared clonotypes were lower (relative to those shared by all four donors). Naive CD4 clonotypes overlapped across a few donors at approximately 5.5%.

Produced via immunoSEQ multiplex PCR; TCRdb's table is partial and in-frame only. The sample consists of some 2 million clones, approximately 95% of them appearing once. The naive CD8 fraction comprised CD45RO-negative cells positively selected for CCR7 and excluded terminally differentiated effector memory CD45RA+ cells. Comment on this clone: Antigen: not known.

The sample comprised naive CD8+ T cells sorted from blood. The origin of this receptor is a man aged 18 to 30 in good health.

This chain's CDR3 is CASSYGRDRGYEQYF. In nucleotides, the CDR3 is TGTGCCAGCAGCTACGGCCGGGACAGGGGTTACGAGCAGTACTTC. J is TRBJ2-7 and V is TRBV7-2; 10 bases are a match to TRBD1. The germline V gene encodes CDR1 SGHTA and CDR2 FQGNSA. This CDR3 comprises 15 residues. Germline trimming cut 4 bases from V and 4 bases from J; bases unmatched to any gene: 7.